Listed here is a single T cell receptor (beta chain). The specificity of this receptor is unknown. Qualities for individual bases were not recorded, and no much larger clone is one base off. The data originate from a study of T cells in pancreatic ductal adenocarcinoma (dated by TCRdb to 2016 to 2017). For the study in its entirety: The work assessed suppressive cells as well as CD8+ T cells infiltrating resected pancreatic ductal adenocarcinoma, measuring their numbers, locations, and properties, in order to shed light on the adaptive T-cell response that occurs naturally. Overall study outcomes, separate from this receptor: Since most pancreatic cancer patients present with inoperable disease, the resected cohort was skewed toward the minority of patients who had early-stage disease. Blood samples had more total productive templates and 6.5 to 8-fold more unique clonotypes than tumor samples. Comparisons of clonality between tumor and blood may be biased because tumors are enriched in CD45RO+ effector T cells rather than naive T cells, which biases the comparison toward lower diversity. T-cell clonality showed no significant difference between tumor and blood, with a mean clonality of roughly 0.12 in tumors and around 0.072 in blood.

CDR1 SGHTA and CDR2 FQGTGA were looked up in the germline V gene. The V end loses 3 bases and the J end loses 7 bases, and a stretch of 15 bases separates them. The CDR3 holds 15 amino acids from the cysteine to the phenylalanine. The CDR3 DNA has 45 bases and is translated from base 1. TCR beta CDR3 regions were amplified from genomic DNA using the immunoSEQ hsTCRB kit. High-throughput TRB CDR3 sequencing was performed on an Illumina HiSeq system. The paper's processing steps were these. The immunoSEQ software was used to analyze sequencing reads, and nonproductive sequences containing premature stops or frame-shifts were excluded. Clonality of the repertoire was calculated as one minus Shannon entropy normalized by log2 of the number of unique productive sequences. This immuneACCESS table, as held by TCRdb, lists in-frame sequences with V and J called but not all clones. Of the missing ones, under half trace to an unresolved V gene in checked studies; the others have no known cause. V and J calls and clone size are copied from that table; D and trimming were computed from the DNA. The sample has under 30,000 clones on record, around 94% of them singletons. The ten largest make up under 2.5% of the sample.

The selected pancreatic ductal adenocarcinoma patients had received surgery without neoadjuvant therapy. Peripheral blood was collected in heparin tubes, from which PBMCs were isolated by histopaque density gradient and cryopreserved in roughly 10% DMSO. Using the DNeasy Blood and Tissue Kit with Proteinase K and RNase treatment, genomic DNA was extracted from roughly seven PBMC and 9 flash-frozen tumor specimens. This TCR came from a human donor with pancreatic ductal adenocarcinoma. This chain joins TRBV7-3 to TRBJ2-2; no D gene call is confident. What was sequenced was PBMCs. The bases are TGTGCCAGCAGCTTGATGGACGGTCAAAGCGGGGAGCTGTTTTTT. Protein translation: CASSLMDGQSGELFF.